This T cell receptor beta chain was captured by sequencing in a study of T cell clones after liver transplantation. Study-level information: A pre-transplant mixed lymphocyte reaction with TCRbeta sequencing defined graft-donor-reactive clones followed in post-transplant blood. As an antigen-independent comparator, third-party-reactive TCRbeta sequences came from pre-transplant mixed lymphocyte reactions. Points from the study as a whole: Small, mixed patient groups and varying post-transplant times limit these conclusions. In two subjects, few donor cells limited the measurable donor-reactive repertoire.

Concerning this clone: Antigen unknown.

Germline V CDR1 and CDR2: MDHEN, SYDVKM. The CDR3 spans 15 residues. Trimming at V came to 5 bases and at J to 1 base, leaving 4 bases not matched to a gene. Data came from immunoSEQ multiplex PCR; TCRdb stores just in-frame clones and leaves some out. Counted here are some 80,000 clones, over 80% occurring once; the ten biggest clones make up less than 0.6%. This material consisted of CD4+ T cells from blood, taken 46 months after liver transplant. This chain uses TRBV28 with TRBJ2-1; TRBD1 matches at 8 bases. The sequence came from a human patient who received a liver transplant. Part of the T cell pool may stem from the graft donor. CDR3 protein: CASSIDRGSYNEQFF. CDR3 in DNA: TGTGCCAGCAGTATCGACAGGGGTTCCTACAATGAGCAGTTCTTC.